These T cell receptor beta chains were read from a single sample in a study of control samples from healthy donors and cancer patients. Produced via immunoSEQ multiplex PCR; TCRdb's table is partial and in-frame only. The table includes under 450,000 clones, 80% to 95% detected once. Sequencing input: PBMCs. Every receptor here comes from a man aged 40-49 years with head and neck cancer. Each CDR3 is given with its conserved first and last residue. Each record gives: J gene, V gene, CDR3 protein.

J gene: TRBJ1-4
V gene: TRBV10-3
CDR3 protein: CAITGSHNEKLFF

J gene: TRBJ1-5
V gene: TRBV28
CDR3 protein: CASTTARVSMKSNQPQHF

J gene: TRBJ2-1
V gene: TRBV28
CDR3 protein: CASSLSSGASSYNEQFF

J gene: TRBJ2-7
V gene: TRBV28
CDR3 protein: CASRPGLPLSEQYF

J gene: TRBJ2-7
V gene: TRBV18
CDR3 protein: CASSLQGQGVREQYF

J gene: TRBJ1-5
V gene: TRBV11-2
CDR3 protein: CASSPRDGQPQHF

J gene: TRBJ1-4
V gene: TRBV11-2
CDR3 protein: CASSRAGERLIREKLFF

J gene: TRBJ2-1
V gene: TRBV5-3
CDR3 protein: CARSLRGIEGEQFF

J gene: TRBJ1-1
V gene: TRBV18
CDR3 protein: CASSPAGRDVTEAFF

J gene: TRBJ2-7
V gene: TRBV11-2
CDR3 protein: CASSYGKGGGYEQYF

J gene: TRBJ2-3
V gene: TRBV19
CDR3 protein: CASSRAASDTQYF

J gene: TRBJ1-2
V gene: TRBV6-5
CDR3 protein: CASRGSGGAQGYTF

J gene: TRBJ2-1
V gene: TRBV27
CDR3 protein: CASMGGSGRSGSYNEQFF

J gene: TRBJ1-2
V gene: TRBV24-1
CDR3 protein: CATSDDRERDGYTF

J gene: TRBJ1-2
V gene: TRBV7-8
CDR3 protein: CASSPSPWLANYGYTF

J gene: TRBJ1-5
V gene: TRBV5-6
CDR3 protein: CASSPGPLSNQPQHF

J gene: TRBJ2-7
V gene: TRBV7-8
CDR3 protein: CASRLAGNSYEQYF

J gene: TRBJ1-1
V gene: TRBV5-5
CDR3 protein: CASSSYRGHDTEAFF

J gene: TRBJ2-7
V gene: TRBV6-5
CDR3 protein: CASSPGTGKGNEQYF

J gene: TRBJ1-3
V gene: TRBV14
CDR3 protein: CASSQSWRPGGNTIYF

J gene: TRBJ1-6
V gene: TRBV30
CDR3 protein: CAWAQSGSPLHF